This T cell receptor beta chain came from a study of cytomegalovirus exposure and HLA in healthy donors. In the study overall: Among 350 to 500 genotyped donors, roughly 80% fell in the Caucasian-associated ancestry cluster.

As for the donors, each was a healthy bone marrow donor. The V end lost 1 base, the J end lost 6 bases, and 15 bases lay between the germline ends. Germline V gene lookup returns CDR1 LNHDA and CDR2 SQIVND (reference sequence). The CDR3 extends over 15 amino acids. The table lists this clone with a few counts. What it recognizes is unknown. Findings and limits, study-wide: An analysis that came later showed most CMV-associated TCR beta chains appearing HLA-restricted. Another analysis was done later, and it associated approximately 18,000 TCR beta sequences with HLA alleles at 0.05 false discovery rate.

Primers for the PCR totalled 60 Vbeta and 13 Jbeta. TCRdb keeps only in-frame clones here, not all; method: immunoSEQ multiplex PCR. The sample records some 130,000 clones, approximately 10% being singletons. This TCR was sampled from a woman in her 40s in good health and CMV-seropositive. Sequences were obtained from PBMCs. The V call is TRBV19, the J call TRBJ1-1; D not certain. The CDR3 reads CASSIGGQRSPEAFF. The CDR3 nucleotides are TGTGCCAGTAGTATAGGAGGTCAGAGATCACCTGAAGCTTTCTTT.